This TCR beta chain came from a study of cytomegalovirus exposure and HLA in healthy donors. Findings of the study overall: In a later analysis, common viral pathogens appeared linked to several of the most significant clusters. Apparent HLA restriction characterized most CMV-associated TCR beta chains in a later analysis.

The CDR3 consists of 15 residues. Germline V gene sequence: CDR1 SGHTA, CDR2 FQGNSA. V was pared by 0 bases and J by 0 bases, with 7 bases between. Details on this clone: Its target is not known.

In the PCR, 60 Vbeta and 13 Jbeta primers were used. Data came from immunoSEQ multiplex PCR; TCRdb stores just in-frame clones and leaves some out. This table has roughly 100,000 clones, around 80% appearing once. The rearrangement uses TRBV7-2 and TRBJ2-3, with D unresolved. What was sequenced was PBMCs. The receptor's source is a man aged 60-69 years in good health and CMV-seronegative. CDR3 sequence (DNA): TGTGCCAGCAGCTTAGCCGCAACTAGCACAGATACGCAGTATTTT. This sequence encodes CASSLAATSTDTQYF.